The clone carrying this T cell receptor beta chain was detected a few times. Its antigen is unknown. Trimming cost V 3 bases and J 3 bases; bases outside gene matches: 2. The CDR3 covers 14 residues. Germline V gene lookup returns CDR1 SGDLS and CDR2 YYNGEE. This entry belongs to a study of PD-1 blockade in mismatch repair-deficient tumors. About the research overall: All were previously treated, progressing patients with approximately 12 mismatch repair-deficient cancer types.

TCRdb keeps only in-frame clones here, not all; method: immunoSEQ multiplex PCR. The repertoire holds over 75,000 clones, 81% seen once, with just over 2.5% in the top ten. Study-level points and caveats: Tumor-resident clones, often undetectable pretreatment in blood, expanded then contracted after pembrolizumab.

Mismatch repair deficiency was confirmed in all patients, by PCR or immunohistochemistry. TCR sequencing covered a few patients who responded to pembrolizumab. The sequence came from an adult with mismatch repair-deficient cancer. This chain connects TRBV9 to TRBJ1-1; 10 bases are shared with TRBD1. Sample: peripheral blood, taken 12 weeks after starting pembrolizumab. The CDR3 DNA sequence: TGTGCCAGCAGCGGACAGGGGGCGGACACTGAAGCTTTCTTT. Its translation: CASSGQGADTEAFF.